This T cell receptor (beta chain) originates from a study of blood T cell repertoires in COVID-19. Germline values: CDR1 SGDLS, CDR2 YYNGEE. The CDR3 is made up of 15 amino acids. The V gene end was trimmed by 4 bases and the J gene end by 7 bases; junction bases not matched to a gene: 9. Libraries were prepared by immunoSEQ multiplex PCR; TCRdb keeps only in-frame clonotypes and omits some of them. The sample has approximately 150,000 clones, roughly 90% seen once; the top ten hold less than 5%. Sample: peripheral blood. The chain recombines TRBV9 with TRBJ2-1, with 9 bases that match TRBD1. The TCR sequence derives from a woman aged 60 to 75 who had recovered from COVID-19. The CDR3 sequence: CASSPGQGIHNEQFF. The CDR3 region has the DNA TGTGCCAGCAGCCCGGGACAGGGAATTCATAATGAGCAGTTCTTC.